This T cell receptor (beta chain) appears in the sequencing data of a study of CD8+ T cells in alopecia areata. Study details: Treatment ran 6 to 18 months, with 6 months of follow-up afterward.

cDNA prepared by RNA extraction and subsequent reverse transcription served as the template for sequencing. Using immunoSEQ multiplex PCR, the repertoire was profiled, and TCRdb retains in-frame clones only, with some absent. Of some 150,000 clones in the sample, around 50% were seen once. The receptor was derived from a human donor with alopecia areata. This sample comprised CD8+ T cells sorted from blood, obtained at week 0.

CDR3 in DNA: TGTGCCAGTAGTATTGTGTCTGCTGGGGCCAACGTCCTGACTTTC. Translated, it gives CASSIVSAGANVLTF. This chain connects TRBV19 to TRBJ2-6; D is ambiguous. V lost 3 bases and J lost 2, with 8 bases in between. This CDR3 spans 15 amino acids. CDR1 and CDR2 from the germline V gene are LNHDA and SQIVND (reference sequence).